The clone carrying this T cell receptor beta chain was recorded once. Antigen unknown. The sample comes from a study of shared clonotypes between healthy human individuals. General study findings and limits: Naive CD4 clonotype sharing across four donors was approximately 5%.

The method was immunoSEQ multiplex PCR; TCRdb's version includes in-frame clones alone and lacks a portion of them. The sample consists of hundreds of thousands of clones, roughly 95% of them appearing once. Germline V gives CDR1 SGHNT, CDR2 YYREEE (reference sequence). The CDR3 has 16 amino acids. V was cut by 4 bases and J by 0 bases, with 16 bases left in between. Naivety among CD8 cells was defined by CD45RO negativity and positive CCR7 selection, thereby excluding terminally differentiated effector memory CD45RA+ cells. Those who donated, Caucasian adults without exception, all lived in Nashville, Tennessee.

The rearrangement uses TRBV5-4 and TRBJ1-2; D possibly corresponds to TRBD1 (6 bases). The material sequenced was naive CD8+ T cells sorted from blood. The sequence came from a woman under 40 in good health. CDR3 sequence: CASSREGGASNYGYTF. The CDR3, as DNA: TGTGCCAGCAGCCGCGAGGGGGGGGCTTCTAACTATGGCTACACCTTC.